This T cell receptor beta chain derives from a study of cytomegalovirus exposure and HLA in healthy donors. Study-wide context: Membership in the Caucasian-associated ancestry cluster was found for around 81% of approximately 430 genotyped donors. Study-level findings and limits: Among TCR beta chains, those listed as cytomegalovirus-associated numbered about 150. Analysis performed later found more than 15,000 TCR beta sequences associated with HLA alleles at 0.05 false discovery rate.

Details on this clone: Its antigen is undetermined.

The CDR3 has 14 amino acids. Germline V CDR1 and CDR2: ENHRY, SYGVKD. V lost 2 bases, J lost 8 bases, and 15 bases lay in between. This PCR relied on a set of 60 Vbeta primers and 13 Jbeta primers. Produced via immunoSEQ multiplex PCR; TCRdb's table is partial and in-frame only. The sample's table shows 55,000 to 85,000 clones. Sequencing was carried out using PBMCs. This TCR was recovered from a female donor in good health and CMV-seropositive. The V call is TRBV10-3, the J call TRBJ1-2, with D possibly being TRBD1 (5 bases). Here the CDR3 reads CAISETWGIEGYTF. DNA for the CDR3: TGTGCCATCAGTGAGACTTGGGGCATCGAGGGCTACACCTTC.